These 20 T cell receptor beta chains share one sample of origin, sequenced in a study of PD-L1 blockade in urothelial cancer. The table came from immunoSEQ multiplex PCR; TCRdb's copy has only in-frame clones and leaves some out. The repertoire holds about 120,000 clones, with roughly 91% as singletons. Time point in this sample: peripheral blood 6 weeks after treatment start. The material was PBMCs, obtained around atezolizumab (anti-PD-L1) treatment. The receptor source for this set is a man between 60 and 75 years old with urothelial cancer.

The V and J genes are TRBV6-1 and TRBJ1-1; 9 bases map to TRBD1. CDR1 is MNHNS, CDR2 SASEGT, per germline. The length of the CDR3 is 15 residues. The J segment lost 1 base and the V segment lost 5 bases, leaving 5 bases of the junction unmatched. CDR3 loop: CASSWDRAANTEAFF. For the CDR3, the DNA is TGTGCCAGCAGTTGGGACAGGGCGGCGAACACTGAAGCTTTCTTT.

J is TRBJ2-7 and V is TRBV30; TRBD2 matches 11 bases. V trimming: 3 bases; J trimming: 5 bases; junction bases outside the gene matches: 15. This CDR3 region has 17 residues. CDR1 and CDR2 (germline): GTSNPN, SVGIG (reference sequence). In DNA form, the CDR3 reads TGTGCCTGGAGCCGGAACCCGATAGCGGGAGGGCCCAACGAGCAGTACTTC. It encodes CAWSRNPIAGGPNEQYF. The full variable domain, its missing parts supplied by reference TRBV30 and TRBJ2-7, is SQTIHQWPATLVQPVGSPLSLECTVEGTSNPNLYWYRQAAGRGLQLLFYSVGIGQISSEVPQNLSASRPQDRQFILSSKKLLLSDSGFYLCAWSRNPIAGGPNEQYFGPGTRLTVT.

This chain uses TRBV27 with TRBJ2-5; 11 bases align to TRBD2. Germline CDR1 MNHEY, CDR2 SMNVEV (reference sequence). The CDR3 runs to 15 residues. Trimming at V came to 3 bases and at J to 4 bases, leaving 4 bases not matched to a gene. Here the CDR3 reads CASSFLTSGRETQYF. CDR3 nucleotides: TGTGCCAGCAGTTTCCTCACTAGCGGGAGAGAGACCCAGTACTTC.

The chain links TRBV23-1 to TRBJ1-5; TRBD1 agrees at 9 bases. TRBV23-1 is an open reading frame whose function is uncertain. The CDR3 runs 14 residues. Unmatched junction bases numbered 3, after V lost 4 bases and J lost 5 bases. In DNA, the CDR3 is TGCGCCAGCAGTCGCGGACAGGGGTATCAGCCCCAGCATTTT. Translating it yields CASSRGQGYQPQHF.

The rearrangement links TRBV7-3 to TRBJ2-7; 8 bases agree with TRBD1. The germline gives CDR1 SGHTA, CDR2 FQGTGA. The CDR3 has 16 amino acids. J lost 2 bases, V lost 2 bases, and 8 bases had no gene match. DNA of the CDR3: TGTGCCAGCAGCTTAGGTCCGTCGACAGGGGCCTACGAGCAGTACTTC. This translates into CASSLGPSTGAYEQYF.

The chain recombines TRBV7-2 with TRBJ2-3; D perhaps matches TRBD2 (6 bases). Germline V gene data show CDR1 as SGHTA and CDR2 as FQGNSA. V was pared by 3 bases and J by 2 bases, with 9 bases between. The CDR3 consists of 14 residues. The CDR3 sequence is CASSFRRDTDTQYF. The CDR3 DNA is TGTGCCAGCAGCTTCCGGCGGGACACAGATACGCAGTATTTT.

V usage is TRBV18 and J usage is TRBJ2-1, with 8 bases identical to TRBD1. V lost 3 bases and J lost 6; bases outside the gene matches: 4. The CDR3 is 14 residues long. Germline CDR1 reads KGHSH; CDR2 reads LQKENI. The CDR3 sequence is CASSPQGQGNEQFF. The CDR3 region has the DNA TGTGCCAGCTCACCCCAAGGACAGGGCAATGAGCAGTTCTTC.

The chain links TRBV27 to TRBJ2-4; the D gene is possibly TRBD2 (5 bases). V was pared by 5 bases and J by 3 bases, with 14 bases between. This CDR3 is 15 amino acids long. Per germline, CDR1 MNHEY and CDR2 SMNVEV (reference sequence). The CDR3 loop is CASSPRRIGKNIQYF. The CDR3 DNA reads TGTGCCAGCAGTCCCCGGAGGATCGGCAAAAACATTCAGTACTTC.

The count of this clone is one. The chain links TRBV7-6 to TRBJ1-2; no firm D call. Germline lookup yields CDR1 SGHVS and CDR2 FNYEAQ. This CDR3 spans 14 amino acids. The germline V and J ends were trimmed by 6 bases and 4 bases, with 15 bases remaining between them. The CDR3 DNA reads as TGTGCCAGCAGTCCCTCTCGTTTGTCCTATGGCTACACCTTC. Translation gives CASSPSRLSYGYTF.

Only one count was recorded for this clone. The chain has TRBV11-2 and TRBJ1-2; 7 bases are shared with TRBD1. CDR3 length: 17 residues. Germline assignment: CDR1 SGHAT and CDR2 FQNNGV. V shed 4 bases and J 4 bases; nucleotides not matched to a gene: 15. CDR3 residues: CASSSPPRTGYFYGYTF. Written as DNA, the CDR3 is TGTGCCAGCAGCTCCCCGCCGAGGACAGGATACTTCTATGGCTACACCTTC.

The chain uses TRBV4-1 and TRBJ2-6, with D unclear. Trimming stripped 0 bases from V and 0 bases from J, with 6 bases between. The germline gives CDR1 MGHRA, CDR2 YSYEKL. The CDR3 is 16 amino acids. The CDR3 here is CASSQDYTSGANVLTF. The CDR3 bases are TGCGCCAGCAGCCAAGATTACACCTCTGGGGCCAACGTCCTGACTTTC.

The CDR3 nucleotides read TGTGCCAGCAGTCTACAGGGAAGGAGAACTGAAGCTTTCTTT. Its protein is CASSLQGRRTEAFF. V gene TRBV27 combines with J gene TRBJ1-1, with D maybe TRBD1 (6 bases). CDR1 and CDR2 (germline): MNHEY, SMNVEV (reference sequence). The CDR3 covers 14 residues. Trimming took 5 bases from V and 5 from J, leaving 15 bases between them.

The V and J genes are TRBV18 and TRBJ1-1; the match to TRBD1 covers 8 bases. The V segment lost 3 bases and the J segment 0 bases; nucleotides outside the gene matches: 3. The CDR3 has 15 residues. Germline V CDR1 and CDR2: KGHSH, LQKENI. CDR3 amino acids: CASSPEDRVNTEAFF. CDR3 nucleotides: TGTGCCAGCTCACCGGAGGACAGGGTGAACACTGAAGCTTTCTTT.

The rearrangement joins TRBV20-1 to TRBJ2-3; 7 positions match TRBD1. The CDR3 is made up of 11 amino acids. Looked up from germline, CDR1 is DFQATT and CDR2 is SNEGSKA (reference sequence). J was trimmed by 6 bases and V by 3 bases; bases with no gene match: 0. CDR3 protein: CSARTGDTQYF. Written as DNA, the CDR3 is TGCAGTGCTAGGACAGGGGATACGCAGTATTTT.

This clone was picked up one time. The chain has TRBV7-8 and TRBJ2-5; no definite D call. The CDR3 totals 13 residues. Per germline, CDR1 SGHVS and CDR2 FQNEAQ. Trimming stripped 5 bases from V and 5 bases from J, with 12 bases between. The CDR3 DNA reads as TGTGCCAGCAGCGTCCCCCTCGGGGAGACCCAGTACTTC. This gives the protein CASSVPLGETQYF.

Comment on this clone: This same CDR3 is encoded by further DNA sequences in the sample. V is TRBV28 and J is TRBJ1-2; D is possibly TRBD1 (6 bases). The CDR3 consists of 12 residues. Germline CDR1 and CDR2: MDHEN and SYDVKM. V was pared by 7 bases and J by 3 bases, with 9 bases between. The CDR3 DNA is TGTGCCAGCAATGGGGGCCACTATGGCTACACCTTC. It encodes CASNGGHYGYTF.

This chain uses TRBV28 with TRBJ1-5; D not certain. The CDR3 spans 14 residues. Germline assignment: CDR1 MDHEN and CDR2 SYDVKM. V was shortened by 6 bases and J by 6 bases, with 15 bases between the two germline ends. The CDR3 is CASRFPGVGQPQHF. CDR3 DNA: TGTGCCAGCAGATTTCCAGGCGTTGGTCAGCCCCAGCATTTT.

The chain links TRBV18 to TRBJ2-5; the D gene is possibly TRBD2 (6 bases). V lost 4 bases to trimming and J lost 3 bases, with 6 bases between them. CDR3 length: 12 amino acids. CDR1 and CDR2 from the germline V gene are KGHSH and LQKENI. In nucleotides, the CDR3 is TGTGCCAGCTCACGCGGGGAAGAGACCCAGTACTTC. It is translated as CASSRGEETQYF. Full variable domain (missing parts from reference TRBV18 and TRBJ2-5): NAGVMQNPRHLVRRRGQEARLRCSPMKGHSHVYWYRQLPEEGLKFMVYLQKENIIDESGMPKERFSAEFPKEGPSILRIQQVVRGDSAAYFCASSRGEETQYFGPGTRLLVL.

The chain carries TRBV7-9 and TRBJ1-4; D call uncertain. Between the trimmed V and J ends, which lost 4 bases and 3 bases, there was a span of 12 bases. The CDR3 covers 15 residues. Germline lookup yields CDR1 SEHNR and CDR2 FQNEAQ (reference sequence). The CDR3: CASSSATGANEKLFF. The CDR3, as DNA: TGTGCCAGCAGCTCGGCGACGGGTGCTAATGAAAAACTGTTTTTT.

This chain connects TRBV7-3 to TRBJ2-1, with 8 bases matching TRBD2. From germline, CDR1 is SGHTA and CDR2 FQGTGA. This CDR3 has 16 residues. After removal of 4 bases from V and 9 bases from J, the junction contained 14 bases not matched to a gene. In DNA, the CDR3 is TGTGCCAGCAGCTATGACCAGTTAGCGGGGAGGGCTGAGCAGTTCTTC. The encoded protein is CASSYDQLAGRAEQFF.